The 13 T cell receptor beta chains presented below share a single source sample, sequenced in a study of shared clonotypes between healthy human individuals. Assay: immunoSEQ multiplex PCR; the TCRdb copy retains only in-frame clones and omits some. This sample carries about 1.1 million clones, around 78% of them seen once, and the ten largest clones take 0.6% to 0.75%. The specimen sequenced was memory CD4+ T cells from PBMCs. Subset given: CD45RA-negative fraction. These receptors were obtained from a man between 18 and 35 years old in good health. Some clones in this sample may be carry-over from other donors' samples.

This chain uses TRBV5-4 with TRBJ1-2, with D perhaps TRBD1 (6 bases). Trimming stripped 4 bases from V and 5 bases from J, with 15 bases between. There are 14 residues in the CDR3. CDR1 and CDR2 from the germline V gene are SGHNT and YYREEE (reference sequence). The CDR3 DNA reads TGTGCCAGCAGCCCGGACAGAGGGATATATGGCTACACCTTC. Amino acids: CASSPDRGIYGYTF.

The chain has TRBV4-1 and TRBJ2-3; TRBD2 matches at 15 bases. The V gene's germline CDR1 is MGHRA and CDR2 YSYEKL. Trimming cost V 7 bases and J 5 bases; bases outside gene matches: 7. The CDR3 has 16 amino acids. DNA for the CDR3: TGCGCCAGCAAAGGACTAGCGGGAGGGTGGGTAGATACGCAGTATTTT. Translation gives CASKGLAGGWVDTQYF.

The rearrangement joins TRBV5-6 to TRBJ1-2, with D perhaps TRBD1 (5 bases). V dropped 6 bases and J dropped 4 bases, with 19 bases sitting between them. The CDR3 loop spans 15 amino acids. Germline CDR1 and CDR2: SGHDT and YYEEEE. Here the CDR3 reads CASTYGLSGSYGYTF. As DNA, the CDR3 is TGTGCCAGCACTTATGGGCTCTCAGGGTCCTATGGCTACACCTTC.

This clone has more than one count but fewer than ten. The J gene is TRBJ1-6, the V gene TRBV28; TRBD1 is a possible D gene (5 bases). Trimming took 2 bases from V and 9 from J, leaving 14 bases between them. This CDR3 contains 15 residues. Germline lookup yields CDR1 MDHEN and CDR2 SYDVKM. The CDR3 loop reads CASSLAPPGISPLHF. CDR3 bases: TGTGCCAGCAGTTTAGCTCCGCCAGGGATTTCACCCCTCCACTTT.

This chain's CDR3 is CSVVDPWDSCTRSNEKLFF. CDR3 nucleotide sequence: TGCAGCGTTGTCGATCCGTGGGACAGTTGTACCCGCTCTAATGAAAAACTGTTTTTT. V gene TRBV29-1 combines with J gene TRBJ1-4; 7 bases align to TRBD1. Trimming at V came to 4 bases and at J to 3 bases, leaving 20 bases not matched to a gene. Germline CDR1 reads SQVTM; CDR2 reads ANQGSEA. The CDR3 contains 19 residues. The full variable domain, in which reference TRBV29-1 and TRBJ1-4 provide the parts outside the CDR3, is SAVISQKPSRDICQRGTSLTIQCQVDSQVTMMFWYRQQPGQSLTLIATANQGSEATYESGFVIDKFPISRPNLTFSTLTVSNMSPEDSSIYLCSVVDPWDSCTRSNEKLFFGSGTQLSVL.

This clone showed up just a few times. The chain uses TRBV4-2 and TRBJ2-6; D call uncertain. Per the germline V gene, CDR1 is LGHNA and CDR2 is YNFKEQ. CDR3 size: 16 residues. V dropped 1 base and J dropped 0 bases, with 7 bases sitting between them. The CDR3, as DNA: TGTGCCAGCAGCCAAGGGGCCTCCTCTGGGGCCAACGTCCTGACTTTC. As protein: CASSQGASSGANVLTF.

This chain uses TRBV7-8 with TRBJ1-2, with D uncertain. The CDR3 runs to 14 residues. Between the trimmed V and J ends, which lost 4 bases and 6 bases, there was a span of 15 bases. The germline V gene has CDR1 SGHVS and CDR2 FQNEAQ. The CDR3 bases are TGTGCCAGCAGCTATTCCGGGCTGGCGCATGGCTACACCTTC. Translating it yields CASSYSGLAHGYTF.

This clone was recorded once. The chain recombines TRBV9 with TRBJ2-2; TRBD2 might be the D (5 bases). V lost 4 bases to trimming and J lost 4 bases, with 17 bases between them. The germline gives CDR1 SGDLS, CDR2 YYNGEE. This CDR3 comprises 16 residues. Written as DNA, the CDR3 is TGTGCCAGCAGCCCTCGCGGGCGAGGTGGCACCGGGGAGCTGTTTTTT. The encoded protein is CASSPRGRGGTGELFF. Drawing the rest from reference TRBV9 and TRBJ2-2, the complete variable domain is DSGVTQTPKHLITATGQRVTLRCSPRSGDLSVYWYQQSLDQGLQFLIQYYNGEERAKGNILERFSAQQFPDLHSELNLSSLELGDSALYFCASSPRGRGGTGELFFGEGSRLTVL.

This clone was counted a few times. At the DNA level, this CDR3 is encoded by other sequences in the same sample as well. This rearrangement joins TRBV18 to TRBJ2-5, with D unclear. The CDR3 consists of 11 residues. CDR1 and CDR2 (germline): KGHSH, LQKENI. The V end was cut by 5 bases, the J end by 1 base, with 2 bases between. The CDR3 DNA is TGTGCCAGCTCATCCCAAGAGACCCAGTACTTC. This gives the protein CASSSQETQYF.

This clone was observed a few times. The gene calls are TRBV4-3 and TRBJ1-2; 9 bases match TRBD1. Trimming at V came to 4 bases and at J to 8 bases, leaving 5 bases not matched to a gene. CDR1 LGHNA and CDR2 YSLEER come from the germline V gene. The length of the CDR3 is 13 residues. CDR3 protein: CASSPGQGLGYTF. The CDR3, as DNA: TGCGCCAGCAGCCCGGGACAGGGCTTAGGCTACACCTTC.

The chain couples TRBV7-9 to TRBJ2-5, with D tentatively TRBD2 (7 bases). This CDR3 spans 14 amino acids. Germline assignment: CDR1 SEHNR and CDR2 FQNEAQ (reference sequence). V was shortened by 3 bases and J by 5 bases, with 13 bases between the two germline ends. CDR3 in amino acids: CASSFRRGGETQYF. CDR3 DNA sequence: TGTGCCAGCAGCTTCCGCAGGGGAGGGGAGACCCAGTACTTC.

V gene TRBV28 combines with J gene TRBJ2-1; TRBD1 matches 11 bases. Germline V gives CDR1 MDHEN, CDR2 SYDVKM. This CDR3 spans 16 amino acids. Trimming took 5 bases from V and 8 from J; bases not matched to a gene: 11. The CDR3: CASSPEGQGESDEQFF. The DNA of the CDR3 is TGTGCCAGCAGTCCAGAGGGACAGGGGGAATCCGATGAGCAGTTCTTC. The variable domain in full, with the rest retrieved from reference TRBV28 and TRBJ2-1, is DVKVTQSSRYLVKRTGEKVFLECVQDMDHENMFWYRQDPGLGLRLIYFSYDVKMKEKGDIPEGYSVSREKKERFSLILESASTNQTSMYLCASSPEGQGESDEQFFGPGTRLTVL.

The V and J genes are TRBV5-1 and TRBJ2-7; tentative D call: TRBD2 (5 bases). V was pared by 2 bases and J by 6 bases, with 12 bases between. CDR1 SGHRS and CDR2 YFSETQ come from the germline V gene. CDR3 length: 13 residues. CDR3 residues: CASSLLALGEQYF. The CDR3 DNA reads TGCGCCAGCAGCTTATTAGCGTTGGGCGAGCAGTACTTC.